One sample yielded the 11 T cell receptor beta chains listed below, sequenced in a study of T cells in Graves' hyperthyroidism and ophthalmopathy. TCR beta CDR3 regions were amplified from RNA transcripts. Primed by the HTBI set, a first-round RT-PCR was run on the TCR CDR3. TCRdb reprocessed the multiplex PCR reads with MiXCR, giving one entry per CDR3 protein. This sample has roughly 500,000 distinct CDR3 sequences, with 20% to 25% found just once. The sequenced sample consisted of blood. These TCRs come from a woman between 65 and 79 years old with Graves' ophthalmopathy.

In its sample, this clonotype was seen a few times. The chain employs TRBV6-1 and TRBJ2-2, with 10 bases that match TRBD1. Unmatched junction bases numbered 7, after V lost 6 bases and J lost 6 bases. This CDR3 contains 15 residues. Germline V gives CDR1 MNHNS, CDR2 SASEGT. The CDR3 DNA follows: TGTGCCAGCAGAATCGGGACAGGGGTCCCCGGGGAGCTGTTTTTT. This encodes CASRIGTGVPGELFF.

There are a few counts of this clonotype. This chain uses TRBV19 with TRBJ1-5; no reliable D call. The length of the CDR3 is 14 residues. V lost 4 bases and J lost 0, with 7 bases in between. The germline V gene has CDR1 LNHDA and CDR2 SQIVND (reference sequence). The CDR3 DNA follows: TGTGCCAGTAGTACCACAAGTAGCAATCAGCCCCAGCATTTT. It is translated as CASSTTSSNQPQHF.

The CDR3 DNA follows: TGTGCTAGTGGTTTCGGGCCCACTGAAGCTTTCTTT. Amino acid sequence: CASGFGPTEAFF. This chain joins TRBV12-5 and TRBJ1-1, with D unresolved. Germline V lookup: CDR1 LGHNT, CDR2 FRNRAP. The CDR3 is made up of 12 amino acids. V lost 3 bases, J lost 4 bases, and 6 bases lay in between.

The sample holds a few counts of this clonotype. V gene TRBV6-2 or TRBV6-3 combines with J gene TRBJ2-3; 8 bases fit TRBD2. The CDR3 extends over 16 amino acids. The germline V gene encodes CDR1 MNHEY and CDR2 SVGEGT. The J segment lost 2 bases and the V segment lost 2 bases, leaving 6 bases of the junction unmatched. Here the CDR3 DNA reads TGTGCCAGCAGTTACAGAGCGGGAGCCTCCACAGATACGCAGTATTTT. Its protein product is CASSYRAGASTDTQYF.

The rearrangement uses TRBV28 and TRBJ1-2; D ambiguous. This CDR3 has 13 amino acids. Germline V gives CDR1 MDHEN, CDR2 SYDVKM. Trimming took off 7 bases at V and 3 bases at J, with 12 bases between the two ends. The CDR3 here is CASTERSYYGYTF. The CDR3 DNA follows: TGTGCCAGCACAGAGCGGTCTTACTATGGCTACACCTTC.

Many counts were recorded for this clonotype. The genes are TRBV11-2 and TRBJ2-3; 8 bases are a match to TRBD2. The germline CDR1 and CDR2 sequences are SGHAT and FQNNGV. The CDR3 totals 16 residues. The V gene end was trimmed by 5 bases and the J gene end by 5 bases; junction bases not matched to a gene: 12. The CDR3 nucleotides read TGTGCCAGCAGCGTATTGTTGAGCGGGAGCGTAGATACGCAGTATTTT. Residues: CASSVLLSGSVDTQYF.

This chain connects TRBV5-1 to TRBJ2-7; D possibly corresponds to TRBD2 (5 bases). The CDR3 has 13 residues. Germline V gives CDR1 SGHRS, CDR2 YFSETQ. The V and J ends lost 3 bases and 2 bases respectively, with 9 bases between them. CDR3 amino acids: CASSSSGTYEQYF. The CDR3 nucleotides read TGCGCCAGCAGCTCGTCCGGGACCTACGAGCAGTACTTC.

A word on this clonotype: This clone may be a read error of a much larger clone one base away. The chain is built from TRBV12-3 or TRBV12-4 and TRBJ2-2, with 9 bases aligning to TRBD2. The CDR3 is made up of 15 amino acids. CDR3 sequence reads: CTSKVVAGETGELFF. The CDR3 DNA is TGTACCAGCAAGGTGGTAGCGGGAGAAACCGGGGAGCTGTTTTTT.

This clonotype has ten or more counts. The CDR3 region is CAWEKDRGRSEQFF. CDR3 nucleotides: TGTGCCTGGGAGAAGGACAGGGGGCGAAGTGAGCAGTTCTTC. The chain joins TRBV30 to TRBJ2-1, with 11 bases fitting TRBD1. V trimming: 5 bases; J trimming: 9 bases; junction bases outside the gene matches: 9. This CDR3 comprises 14 residues. CDR1 GTSNPN and CDR2 SVGIG come from the germline V gene (reference sequence).

A few counts support this clonotype. The chain is built from TRBV20-1 and TRBJ2-3, with 8 bases aligning to TRBD1. The CDR3 contains 15 residues. J gave up 0 bases and V 6 bases, and 8 bases lay outside the gene matches. Germline V gives CDR1 DFQATT, CDR2 SNEGSKA (reference sequence). The CDR3 coding sequence is TGCAGTGCGGCTGGACAGGGTGGTAGCACAGATACGCAGTATTTT. It specifies CSAAGQGGSTDTQYF.

The chain uses TRBV20-1 and TRBJ2-7, with TRBD2 identical over 12 bases. V shed 2 bases and J 4 bases; nucleotides not matched to a gene: 6. This CDR3 region has 15 residues. CDR1 DFQATT and CDR2 SNEGSKA come from the germline V gene (reference sequence). The CDR3 here is CSARKGLAGGYEQYF. DNA of the CDR3: TGCAGTGCTAGAAAAGGGCTAGCGGGGGGGTACGAGCAGTACTTC.